Included here is one T cell receptor beta chain sequence, with context. This entry belongs to a study of shared clonotypes between healthy human individuals. Across the study: CD4 naive cells filled three plates per donor, CD4 memory three, CD8 naive two and CD8 memory one.

With 1 base removed from V and 8 bases from J, the gap between germline ends came to 15 bases. The CDR3 is 15 residues long. CDR1 and CDR2 from the germline V gene are LGHNA and YNFKEQ. TCRdb's copy holds only in-frame clones and misses some; the assay was immunoSEQ multiplex PCR. The data contain 2 million to 3 million clones, approximately 93% of them seen just once; the ten biggest clones take up 0.36%. Donation came from healthy HIV-negative adults that had no recent acute infections or vaccinations. The sequencing input was naive CD4+ T cells from PBMCs. Indicated subset: CD45RA+ positively selected. The chain recombines TRBV4-2 with TRBJ2-1; D possibly matches TRBD1 or TRBD2 (6 bases each). The source is a young man in good health. Some clones in this sample may be carry-over from other donors' samples. The CDR3 region is CASSQGQGTGDEQFF. The CDR3 DNA reads TGTGCCAGCAGCCAAGGGCAGGGGACTGGCGATGAGCAGTTCTTC.